This TCR beta chain originates from a study of vaccination effects on CD4 cells after COVID-19. Generated by immunoSEQ multiplex PCR, the TCRdb table keeps only in-frame clones and is missing some. Of roughly 33,000 clones listed, around 73% were seen once; the top ten hold approximately 30%. Prior to sequencing, the ViraFEST assay stimulated PBMC with viral peptide pools, which expanded the antigen-specific CD4+ T cells. When around 10 days of culture had elapsed, CD4+ T cells were isolated. None of the vaccinated had previously contracted SARS-CoV-2, and their nucleocapsid antibodies tested negative. Cultures had half their medium replaced with IL-2 medium on days 3 and 7. Germline CDR1 is SGHVS and CDR2 is FQNEAQ. This CDR3 region has 15 residues. Study-level points and caveats: Vaccine-induced clones in healthy vaccinees cross-reacted with common cold coronaviruses in only 1 of 255 cases.

In regard to this clone: Its specificity is not known.

The source is a human donor who received a COVID-19 vaccine. V usage is TRBV7-8 and J usage is TRBJ1-1; TRBD1 might be the D (5 bases). Here the sequenced sample was CD4+ T cells from PBMCs cultured with HCoV-OC43 spike peptides, taken before COVID-19 vaccination. Subset described: HCoV-OC43 spike overlapping peptide pool stimulation. The CDR3 loop reads CASSSRGVMNTEAFF. The CDR3 nucleotides are TGTGCGAGCTCCTCCCGGGGGGTAATGAACACTGAAGCTTTCTTT.